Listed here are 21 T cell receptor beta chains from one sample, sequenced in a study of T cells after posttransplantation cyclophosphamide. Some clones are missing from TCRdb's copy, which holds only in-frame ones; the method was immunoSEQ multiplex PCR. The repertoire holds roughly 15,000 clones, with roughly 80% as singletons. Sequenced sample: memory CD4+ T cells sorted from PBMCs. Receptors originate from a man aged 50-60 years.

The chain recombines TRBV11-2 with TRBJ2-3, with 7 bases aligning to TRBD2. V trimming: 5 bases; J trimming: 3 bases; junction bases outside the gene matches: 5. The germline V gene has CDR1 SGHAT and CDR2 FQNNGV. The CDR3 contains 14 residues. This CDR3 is CASSGLGTTDTQYF. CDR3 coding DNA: TGTGCCAGCAGCGGACTAGGGACTACAGATACGCAGTATTTT.

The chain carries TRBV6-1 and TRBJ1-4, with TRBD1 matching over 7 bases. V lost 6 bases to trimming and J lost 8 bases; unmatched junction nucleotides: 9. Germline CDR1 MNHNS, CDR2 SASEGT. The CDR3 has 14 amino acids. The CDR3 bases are TGTGCCAGCAGCGCGAAGGACAGGACGGAAAAACTGTTTTTT. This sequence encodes CASSAKDRTEKLFF.

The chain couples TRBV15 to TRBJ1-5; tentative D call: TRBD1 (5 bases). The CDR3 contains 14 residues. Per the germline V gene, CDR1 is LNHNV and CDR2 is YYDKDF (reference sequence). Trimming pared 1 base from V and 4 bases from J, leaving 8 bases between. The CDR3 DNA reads TGTGCCACCAGCAGAGGGGGGGTTAATCAGCCCCAGCATTTT. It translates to CATSRGGVNQPQHF.

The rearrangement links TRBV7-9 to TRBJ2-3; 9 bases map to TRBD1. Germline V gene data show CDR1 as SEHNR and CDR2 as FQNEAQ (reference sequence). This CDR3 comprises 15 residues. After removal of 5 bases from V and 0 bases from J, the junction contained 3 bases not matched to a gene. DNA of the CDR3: TGTGCCAGCAGCCCCGGGACAGGGAGCACAGATACGCAGTATTTT. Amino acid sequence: CASSPGTGSTDTQYF.

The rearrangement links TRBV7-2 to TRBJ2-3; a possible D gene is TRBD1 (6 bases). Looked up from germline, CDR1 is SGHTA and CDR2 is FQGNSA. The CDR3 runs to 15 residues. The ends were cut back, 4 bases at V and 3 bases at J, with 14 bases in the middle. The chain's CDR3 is CASSSISTGTDTQYF. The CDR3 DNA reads TGTGCCAGCAGCTCAATTTCCACAGGGACAGATACGCAGTATTTT. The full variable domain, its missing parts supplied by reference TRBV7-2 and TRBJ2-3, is GAGVSQSPSNKVTEKGKDVELRCDPISGHTALYWYRQSLGQGLEFLIYFQGNSAPDKSGLPSDRFSAERTGGSVSTLTIQRTQQEDSAVYLCASSSISTGTDTQYFGPGTRLTVL.

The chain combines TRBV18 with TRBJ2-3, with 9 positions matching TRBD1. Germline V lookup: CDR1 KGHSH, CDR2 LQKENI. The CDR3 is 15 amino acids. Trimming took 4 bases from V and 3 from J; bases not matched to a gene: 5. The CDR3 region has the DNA TGTGCCAGCTCACGGGACAGGGAGGGGACAGATACGCAGTATTTT. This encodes CASSRDREGTDTQYF.

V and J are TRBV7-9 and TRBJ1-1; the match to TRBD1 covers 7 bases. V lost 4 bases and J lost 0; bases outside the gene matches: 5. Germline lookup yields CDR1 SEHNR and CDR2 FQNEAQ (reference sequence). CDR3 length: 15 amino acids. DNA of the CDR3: TGTGCCAGCAGCTCCTGGGGGACAGTGAACACTGAAGCTTTCTTT. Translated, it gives CASSSWGTVNTEAFF.

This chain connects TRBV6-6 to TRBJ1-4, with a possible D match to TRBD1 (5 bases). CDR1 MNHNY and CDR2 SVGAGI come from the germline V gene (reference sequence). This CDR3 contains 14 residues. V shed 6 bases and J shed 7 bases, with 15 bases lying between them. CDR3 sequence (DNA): TGTGCCAGCAGGACGTTAAGGGGAACTGAAAAACTGTTTTTT. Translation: CASRTLRGTEKLFF.

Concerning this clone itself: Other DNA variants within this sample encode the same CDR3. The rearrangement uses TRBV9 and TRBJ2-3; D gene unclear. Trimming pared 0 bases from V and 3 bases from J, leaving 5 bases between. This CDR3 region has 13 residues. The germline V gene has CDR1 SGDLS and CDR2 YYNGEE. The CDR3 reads CASSVDTTDTQYF. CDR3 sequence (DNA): TGTGCCAGCAGCGTAGATACAACAGATACGCAGTATTTT.

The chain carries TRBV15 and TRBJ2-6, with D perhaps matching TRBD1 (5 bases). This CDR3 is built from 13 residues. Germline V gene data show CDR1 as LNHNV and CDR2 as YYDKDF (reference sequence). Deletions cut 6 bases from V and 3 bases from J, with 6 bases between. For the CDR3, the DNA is TGTGCCACCAGAGGGGATGGGGCCAACGTCCTGACTTTC. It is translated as CATRGDGANVLTF. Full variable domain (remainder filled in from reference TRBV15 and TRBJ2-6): DAMVIQNPRYQVTQFGKPVTLSCSQTLNHNVMYWYQQKSSQAPKLLFHYYDKDFNNEADTPDNFQSRRPNTSFCFLDIRSPGLGDTAMYLCATRGDGANVLTFGAGSRLTVL.

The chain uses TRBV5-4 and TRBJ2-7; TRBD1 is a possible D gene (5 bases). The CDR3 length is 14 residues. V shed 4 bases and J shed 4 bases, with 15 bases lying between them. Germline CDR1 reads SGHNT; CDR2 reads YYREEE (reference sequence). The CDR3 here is CASSPTGSRYEQYF. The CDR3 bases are TGTGCCAGCAGCCCCACAGGCAGCCGATACGAGCAGTACTTC.

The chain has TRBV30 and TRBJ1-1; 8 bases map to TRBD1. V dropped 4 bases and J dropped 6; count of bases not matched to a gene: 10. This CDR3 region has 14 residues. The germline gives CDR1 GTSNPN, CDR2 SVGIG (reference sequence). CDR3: CAWNVGQGKPEAFF. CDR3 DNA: TGTGCCTGGAATGTAGGACAGGGTAAGCCTGAAGCTTTCTTT.

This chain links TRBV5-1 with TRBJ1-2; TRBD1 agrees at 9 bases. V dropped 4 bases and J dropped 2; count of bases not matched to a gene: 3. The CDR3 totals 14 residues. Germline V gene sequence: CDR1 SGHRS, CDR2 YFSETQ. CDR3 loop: CASSATGGNYGYTF. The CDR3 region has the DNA TGCGCCAGCAGCGCGACAGGGGGGAACTATGGCTACACCTTC.

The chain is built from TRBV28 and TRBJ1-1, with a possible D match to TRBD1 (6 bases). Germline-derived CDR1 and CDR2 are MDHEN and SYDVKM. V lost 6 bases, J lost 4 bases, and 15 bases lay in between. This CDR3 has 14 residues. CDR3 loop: CASSLPGEGTEAFF. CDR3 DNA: TGTGCCAGCAGCCTCCCAGGGGAAGGCACTGAAGCTTTCTTT. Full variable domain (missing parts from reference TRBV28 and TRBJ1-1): DVKVTQSSRYLVKRTGEKVFLECVQDMDHENMFWYRQDPGLGLRLIYFSYDVKMKEKGDIPEGYSVSREKKERFSLILESASTNQTSMYLCASSLPGEGTEAFFGQGTRLTVV.

CDR3 nucleotide sequence: TGTGCCAGCTCCCGACAGGGGGAGAATGGCTACACCTTC. As protein: CASSRQGENGYTF. This chain links TRBV18 with TRBJ1-2; TRBD1 agrees at 9 bases. Germline V gene sequence: CDR1 KGHSH, CDR2 LQKENI. The V gene end was trimmed by 6 bases and the J gene end by 6 bases; junction bases not matched to a gene: 5. The CDR3 has 13 amino acids.

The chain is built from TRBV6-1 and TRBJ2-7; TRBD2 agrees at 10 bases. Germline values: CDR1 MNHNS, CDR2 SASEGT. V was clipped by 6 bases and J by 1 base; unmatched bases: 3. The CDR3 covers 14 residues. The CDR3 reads CASSELAGSYEQYF. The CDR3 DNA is TGTGCCAGCAGCGAACTAGCGGGGTCCTACGAGCAGTACTTC.

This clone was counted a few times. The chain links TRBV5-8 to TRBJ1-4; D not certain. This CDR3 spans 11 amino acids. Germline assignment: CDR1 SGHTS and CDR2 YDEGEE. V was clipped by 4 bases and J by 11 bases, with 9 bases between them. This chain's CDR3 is CASSPGGKLFF. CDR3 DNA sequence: TGTGCCAGCAGCCCCGGAGGGAAACTGTTTTTT. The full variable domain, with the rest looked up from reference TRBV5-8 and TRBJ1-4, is EAGVTQSPTHLIKTRGQQATLRCSPISGHTSVYWYQQALGLGLQFLLWYDEGEERNRGNFPPRFSGRQFPNYSSELNVNALELEDSALYLCASSPGGKLFFGSGTQLSVL.

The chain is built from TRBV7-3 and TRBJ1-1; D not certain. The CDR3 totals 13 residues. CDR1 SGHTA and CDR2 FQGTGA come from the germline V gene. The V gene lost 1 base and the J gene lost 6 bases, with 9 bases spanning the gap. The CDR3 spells CASSLIRQSEAFF. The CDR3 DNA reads TGTGCCAGCAGCTTAATTCGCCAGTCTGAAGCTTTCTTT.

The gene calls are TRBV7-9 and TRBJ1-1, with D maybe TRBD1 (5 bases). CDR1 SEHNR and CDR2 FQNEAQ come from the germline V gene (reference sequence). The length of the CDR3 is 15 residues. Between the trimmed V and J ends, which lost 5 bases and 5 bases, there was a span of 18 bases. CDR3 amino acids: CASSPPIRVGTEAFF. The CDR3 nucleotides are TGTGCCAGCAGCCCGCCAATCAGGGTGGGAACTGAAGCTTTCTTT.

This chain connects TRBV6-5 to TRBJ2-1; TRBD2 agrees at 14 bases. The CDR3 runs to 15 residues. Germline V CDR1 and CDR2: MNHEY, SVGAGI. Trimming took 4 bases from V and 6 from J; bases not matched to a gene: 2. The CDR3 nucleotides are TGTGCCAGCAGTTTTGGACTAGCGGGAGGCAATGAGCAGTTCTTC. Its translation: CASSFGLAGGNEQFF.

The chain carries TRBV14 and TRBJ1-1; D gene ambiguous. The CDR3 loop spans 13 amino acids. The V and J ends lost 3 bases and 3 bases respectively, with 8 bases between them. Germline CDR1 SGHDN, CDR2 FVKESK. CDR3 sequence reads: CASSHAYDTEAFF. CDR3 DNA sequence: TGTGCCAGCAGCCATGCGTACGACACTGAAGCTTTCTTT.